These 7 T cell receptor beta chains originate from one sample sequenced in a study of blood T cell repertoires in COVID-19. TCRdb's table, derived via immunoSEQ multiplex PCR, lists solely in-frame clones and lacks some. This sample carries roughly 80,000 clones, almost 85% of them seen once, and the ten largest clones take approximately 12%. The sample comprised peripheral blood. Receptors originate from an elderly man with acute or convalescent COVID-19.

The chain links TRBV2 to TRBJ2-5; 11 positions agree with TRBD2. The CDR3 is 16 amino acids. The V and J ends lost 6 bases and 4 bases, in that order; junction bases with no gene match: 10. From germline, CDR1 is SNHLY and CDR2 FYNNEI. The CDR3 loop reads CASRELAGVDRETQYF. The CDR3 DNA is TGTGCCAGCAGAGAACTAGCGGGGGTAGATCGAGAGACCCAGTACTTC.

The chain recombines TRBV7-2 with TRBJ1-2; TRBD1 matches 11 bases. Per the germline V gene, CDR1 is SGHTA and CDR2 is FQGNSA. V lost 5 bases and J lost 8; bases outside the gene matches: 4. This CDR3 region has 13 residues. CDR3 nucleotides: TGTGCCAGCAGCGGCGGGACAGGGGGAGGCTACACCTTC. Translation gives CASSGGTGGGYTF.

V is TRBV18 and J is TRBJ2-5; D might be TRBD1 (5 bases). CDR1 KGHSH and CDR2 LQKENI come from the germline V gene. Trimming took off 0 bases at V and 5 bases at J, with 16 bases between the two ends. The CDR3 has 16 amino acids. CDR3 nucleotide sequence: TGTGCCAGCTCACCACCGGCAGGTACAGGAGCGGAGACCCAGTACTTC. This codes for CASSPPAGTGAETQYF.

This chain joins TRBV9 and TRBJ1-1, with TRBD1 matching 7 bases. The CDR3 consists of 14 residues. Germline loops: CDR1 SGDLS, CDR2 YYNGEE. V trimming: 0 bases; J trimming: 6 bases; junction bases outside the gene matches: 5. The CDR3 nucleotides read TGTGCCAGCAGCGTAGAGGGGGCAAACGCTGAAGCTTTCTTT. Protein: CASSVEGANAEAFF. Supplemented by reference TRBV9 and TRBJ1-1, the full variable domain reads DSGVTQTPKHLITATGQRVTLRCSPRSGDLSVYWYQQSLDQGLQFLIQYYNGEERAKGNILERFSAQQFPDLHSELNLSSLELGDSALYFCASSVEGANAEAFFGQGTRLTVV.

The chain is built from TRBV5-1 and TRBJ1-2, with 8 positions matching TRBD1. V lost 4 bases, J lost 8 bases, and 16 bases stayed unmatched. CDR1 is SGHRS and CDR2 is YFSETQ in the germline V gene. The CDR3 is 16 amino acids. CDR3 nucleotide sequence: TGCGCCAGCAGCGTGGGCCCGACAGGGGAGGCGGACGGCTACACCTTC. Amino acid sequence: CASSVGPTGEADGYTF.

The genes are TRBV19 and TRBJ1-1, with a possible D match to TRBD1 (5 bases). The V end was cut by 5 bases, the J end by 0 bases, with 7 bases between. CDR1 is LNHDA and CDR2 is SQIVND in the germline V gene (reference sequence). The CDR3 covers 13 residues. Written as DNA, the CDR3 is TGTGCCAGTAGTGGCAGGGTGAACACTGAAGCTTTCTTT. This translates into CASSGRVNTEAFF.

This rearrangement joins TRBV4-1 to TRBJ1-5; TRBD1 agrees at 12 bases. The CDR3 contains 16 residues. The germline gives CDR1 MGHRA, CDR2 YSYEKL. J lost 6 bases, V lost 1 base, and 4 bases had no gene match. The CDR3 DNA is TGCGCCAGCAGCCAAGCGGGACAGGGGGCCACTCAGCCCCAGCATTTT. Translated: CASSQAGQGATQPQHF.